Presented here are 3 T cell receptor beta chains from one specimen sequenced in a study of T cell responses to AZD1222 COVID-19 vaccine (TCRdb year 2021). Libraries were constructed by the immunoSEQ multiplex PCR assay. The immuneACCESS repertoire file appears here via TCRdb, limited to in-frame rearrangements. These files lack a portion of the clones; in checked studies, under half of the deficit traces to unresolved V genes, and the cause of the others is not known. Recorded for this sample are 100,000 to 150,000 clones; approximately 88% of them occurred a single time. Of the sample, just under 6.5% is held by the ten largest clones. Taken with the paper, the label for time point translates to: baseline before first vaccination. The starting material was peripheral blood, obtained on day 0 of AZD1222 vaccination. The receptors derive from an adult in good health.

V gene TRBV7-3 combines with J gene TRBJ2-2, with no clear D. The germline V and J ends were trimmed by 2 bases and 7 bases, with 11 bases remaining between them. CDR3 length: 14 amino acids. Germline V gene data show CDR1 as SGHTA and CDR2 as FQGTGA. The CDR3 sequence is CASSLVNSFGELFF. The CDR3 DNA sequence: TGTGCCAGCAGCTTAGTCAACAGCTTCGGGGAGCTGTTTTTT.

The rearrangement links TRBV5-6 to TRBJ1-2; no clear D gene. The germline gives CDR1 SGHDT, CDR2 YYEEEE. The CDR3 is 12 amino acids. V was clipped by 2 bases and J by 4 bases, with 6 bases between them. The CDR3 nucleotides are TGTGCCAGCAGCTTCGGCTCCTATGGCTACACCTTC. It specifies CASSFGSYGYTF.

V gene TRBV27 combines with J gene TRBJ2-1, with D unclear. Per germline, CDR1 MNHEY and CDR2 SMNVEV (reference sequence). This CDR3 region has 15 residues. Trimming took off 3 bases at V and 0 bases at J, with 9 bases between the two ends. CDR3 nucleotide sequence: TGTGCCAGCAGTTTGGCACCGAGCTCCTACAATGAGCAGTTCTTC. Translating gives CASSLAPSSYNEQFF.